Listed below are T cell receptor beta chains from one sample, sequenced in a study of blood T cell repertoires in COVID-19. TCRdb keeps only in-frame clones here, not all; method: immunoSEQ multiplex PCR. The data hold approximately 250,000 clones, with around nine tenths observed a single time. The sequencing sample was made of peripheral blood. The receptors were gathered from a man aged 35 to 55 with active or convalescent COVID-19. CDR3s include the opening cysteine and the closing phenylalanine or tryptophan. A D gene is named only where the DNA matches it firmly. Size tells how often a clone was seen (once, few, many) or the class of an expanded clone, and some rows leave it out.

d_call	v_call	j_call	clone_size	cdr3_length	cdr3_aa	cdr3_nt
NA	TRBV14	TRBJ2-1	NA	14	CASSQDRGGPEQFF	TGTGCCAGCAGCCAAGATCGCGGGGGCCCTGAGCAGTTCTTC
TRBD1	TRBV5-4	TRBJ2-5	NA	15	CASSTGQGASETQYF	TGTGCCAGCAGTACGGGACAGGGGGCCTCAGAGACCCAGTACTTC
NA	TRBV19	TRBJ1-6	once	15	CASSESGQHNSPLHF	TGTGCCAGTAGTGAATCCGGACAGCATAATTCACCCCTCCACTTT
TRBD1	TRBV5-1	TRBJ1-2	NA	14	CASSPRTGAEGYTF	TGCGCCAGTAGCCCTAGGACAGGGGCGGAGGGCTACACCTTC
NA	TRBV28	TRBJ1-2	NA	15	CASRVGVNYNYGYTF	TGTGCCAGCCGGGTAGGGGTCAACTACAACTATGGCTACACCTTC
TRBD1	TRBV5-6	TRBJ1-1	NA	12	CASFTGGTEAFF	TGTGCCAGTTTTACAGGGGGCACTGAAGCTTTCTTT
NA	TRBV6-2/TRBV6-3	TRBJ2-2	once	16	CASSPNLAANTGELFF	TGTGCCAGCAGCCCAAATCTAGCAGCGAACACCGGGGAGCTGTTTTTT
NA	TRBV18	TRBJ2-2	NA	17	CASSPLAGTVNTGELFF	TGTGCCAGCTCACCACTAGCCGGGACTGTGAACACCGGGGAGCTGTTTTTT
TRBD1	TRBV5-6	TRBJ1-6	NA	16	CASSFDRESYNSPLHF	TGTGCCAGCAGCTTCGACAGGGAATCCTATAATTCACCCCTCCACTTT
TRBD1	TRBV11-2	TRBJ1-2	NA	14	CASSFTGASRGYTF	TGTGCCAGCAGCTTCACAGGGGCATCTCGGGGCTACACCTTC
NA	TRBV15	TRBJ2-7	NA	15	CATSSRQVSLREQYF	TGTGCCACCAGTAGCAGACAGGTTTCTCTCCGCGAGCAGTACTTC
TRBD1	TRBV27	TRBJ1-2	NA	13	CASSLTGRGSYTF	TGTGCCAGCAGTCTGACAGGGCGAGGAAGCTACACCTTC
NA	TRBV30	TRBJ2-2	NA	13	CAWSAQNAGELFF	TGTGCCTGGAGTGCCCAGAACGCCGGGGAGCTGTTTTTT
TRBD1	TRBV7-3	TRBJ2-3	NA	16	CASSVTGTGGSDTQYF	TGTGCCAGCAGCGTAACCGGGACAGGGGGTTCGGATACGCAGTATTTT
NA	TRBV6-5	TRBJ1-5	NA	13	CASKYQGTQPQHF	TGTGCCAGCAAATACCAGGGAACCCAGCCCCAGCATTTT
NA	TRBV6-5	TRBJ1-2	NA	14	CASSYSNPTGGYTF	TGTGCCAGCAGTTACTCGAACCCTACGGGGGGCTACACCTTC
NA	TRBV28	TRBJ1-2	NA	13	CASSSDSYYGYTF	TGTGCCAGCAGTTCGGACAGCTACTATGGCTACACCTTC
NA	TRBV7-2	TRBJ1-2	NA	11	CASSLAGQHTF	TGTGCCAGCAGCTTAGCGGGACAACACACCTTC
NA	TRBV5-6	TRBJ1-4	NA	14	CASSPGLFNEKLFF	TGTGCCAGCAGCCCGGGACTGTTTAATGAAAAACTGTTTTTT
NA	TRBV10-1	TRBJ2-3	NA	13	CASSLRETDTQYF	TGCGCCAGCTCTTTACGGGAGACAGATACGCAGTATTTT
TRBD1	TRBV30	TRBJ2-2	once	16	CAWSGTRAGGIRELFF	TGTGCCTGGAGTGGAACGAGGGCAGGGGGCATCCGGGAGCTGTTTTTT
NA	TRBV7-6	TRBJ2-7	once	15	CASSPQGLGSYEQYF	TGTGCCAGCAGCCCGCAGGGATTGGGGTCCTACGAGCAGTACTTC
TRBD1	TRBV11-3	TRBJ2-2	NA	17	CASSPIPGQGGTGELFF	TGTGCCAGCAGCCCCATACCCGGACAGGGGGGCACCGGGGAGCTGTTTTTT
NA	TRBV11-2	TRBJ1-2	NA	14	CASSLGGGGYGYTF	TGTGCCAGCAGCTTGGGGGGAGGAGGCTATGGCTACACCTTC
NA	TRBV7-8	TRBJ2-4	NA	13	CASSPEVANIQYF	TGTGCCAGCAGCCCCGAGGTAGCAAACATTCAGTACTTC
NA	TRBV6-5	TRBJ1-1	NA	13	CASNLQGNTEAFF	TGTGCCAGCAACTTACAGGGGAACACTGAAGCTTTCTTT
TRBD2	TRBV6-5	TRBJ2-1	once	15	CASITSGSSYNEQFF	TGTGCCAGCATCACTAGCGGAAGCTCCTACAATGAGCAGTTCTTC
TRBD1	TRBV19	TRBJ1-2	NA	13	CASSTRTGSGYTF	TGTGCCAGTAGTACCCGGACAGGGTCTGGCTACACCTTC
NA	TRBV19	TRBJ2-2	NA	11	CASSFAGELFF	TGTGCCAGTAGTTTCGCCGGGGAGCTGTTTTTT
TRBD1	TRBV13	TRBJ1-2	once	15	CASSRGQGPSYGYTF	TGTGCCAGCAGCAGAGGACAGGGTCCTTCGTATGGCTACACCTTC
NA	TRBV10-3	TRBJ2-5	NA	17	CAISEFLADRDLETQYF	TGTGCCATCAGTGAGTTCCTTGCGGACAGAGACTTAGAGACCCAGTACTTC
TRBD2	TRBV7-2	TRBJ2-3	NA	20	CASSLAGYLTSGGPVDTQYF	TGTGCCAGCAGCTTAGCGGGTTATCTGACTAGCGGGGGACCGGTAGATACGCAGTATTTT
TRBD2	TRBV5-1	TRBJ2-1	few	16	CASSFQLAGGLYEQFF	TGCGCCAGCAGCTTTCAACTAGCGGGGGGGCTATATGAGCAGTTCTTC
NA	TRBV18	TRBJ1-3	NA	16	CASSPQGAVSGNTIYF	TGTGCCAGCTCACCACAAGGAGCCGTCTCTGGAAACACCATATATTTT
NA	TRBV30	TRBJ1-1	NA	13	CAGRPEGTTEAFF	TGTGCCGGCAGGCCAGAGGGTACGACTGAAGCTTTCTTT
TRBD2	TRBV10-3	TRBJ2-3	NA	16	CAITSSSGRETDTQYF	TGTGCCATCACATCCTCTAGCGGGAGGGAGACAGATACGCAGTATTTT
NA	TRBV7-2	TRBJ1-3	NA	15	CASSPEGSPGNTIYF	TGTGCCAGCAGCCCCGAGGGTAGCCCTGGAAACACCATATATTTT
NA	TRBV2	TRBJ1-1	NA	12	CATKTANTEAFF	TGTGCCACCAAGACAGCGAACACTGAAGCTTTCTTT
TRBD1	TRBV5-4	TRBJ2-5	NA	17	CASSLTGGTGYQETQYF	TGTGCCAGCAGCTTGACGGGCGGGACAGGATACCAAGAGACCCAGTACTTC
TRBD2	TRBV27	TRBJ2-1	once	16	CASSTDPGGPYNEQFF	TGTGCCAGCAGTACCGACCCGGGGGGGCCCTACAATGAGCAGTTCTTC
NA	TRBV12-3/TRBV12-4	TRBJ1-5	NA	13	CASSLRGNQPQHF	TGTGCCAGCAGTTTGCGGGGCAATCAGCCCCAGCATTTT
NA	TRBV5-6	TRBJ2-1	NA	15	CASSSFLWRVNEQFF	TGTGCCAGCAGCTCTTTCTTGTGGCGGGTGAACGAGCAGTTCTTC
NA	TRBV19	TRBJ1-1	NA	17	CASSIDLGGTMNTEAFF	TGTGCCAGTAGTATAGATTTGGGCGGGACTATGAACACTGAAGCTTTCTTT
TRBD1	TRBV14	TRBJ2-7	NA	14	CASSLGQGPYEQYF	TGTGCCAGCAGCCTCGGACAGGGTCCCTACGAGCAGTACTTC
TRBD1	TRBV14	TRBJ1-1	few	14	CASSQDRRTGRAFF	TGTGCCAGCAGCCAAGATCGGAGGACAGGGAGGGCTTTCTTT
TRBD2	TRBV11-3	TRBJ2-1	once	17	CASSLTGLAGVYNEQFF	TGTGCCAGCAGCTTAACCGGATTAGCGGGAGTATACAATGAGCAGTTCTTC
NA	TRBV11-2	TRBJ2-7	NA	14	CASSPRLGEGEQYF	TGTGCCAGCAGCCCAAGACTGGGCGAGGGAGAGCAGTACTTC
NA	TRBV18	TRBJ1-5	NA	14	CASSPSQVDQPQHF	TGTGCCAGCTCACCATCCCAGGTCGATCAGCCCCAGCATTTT
TRBD2	TRBV7-3	TRBJ2-1	once	16	CASSSPGLAGVNEQFF	TGTGCCAGCAGCTCGCCGGGACTAGCGGGAGTCAATGAGCAGTTCTTC
TRBD2	TRBV14	TRBJ2-1	NA	21	CASSQWIGHGTSGRDGNEQFF	TGTGCCAGCAGCCAATGGATAGGGCACGGGACTAGCGGGAGGGATGGCAATGAGCAGTTCTTC
NA	TRBV12-3/TRBV12-4	TRBJ2-5	NA	12	CASSHPGETQYF	TGTGCCAGCAGCCATCCGGGGGAGACCCAGTACTTC
NA	TRBV6-5	TRBJ1-6	NA	14	CASSLTGMGSPLHF	TGTGCCAGCAGTCTTACAGGGATGGGCTCACCCCTCCACTTT
NA	TRBV4-1	TRBJ1-1	NA	13	CASSQVTYTEAFF	TGCGCCAGCAGCCAAGTGACTTACACTGAAGCTTTCTTT
TRBD1	TRBV12-3/TRBV12-4	TRBJ1-5	NA	13	CASSYRGNQPQHF	TGTGCCAGCAGTTACAGGGGAAATCAGCCCCAGCATTTT
NA	TRBV6-5	TRBJ1-6	NA	15	CATTKDNSYNSPLHF	TGTGCCACAACCAAAGACAACTCCTATAATTCACCCCTCCACTTT
NA	TRBV9	TRBJ1-2	NA	15	CASSVGPLGGYGYTF	TGTGCCAGCAGCGTTGGGCCCTTAGGGGGCTATGGCTACACCTTC
NA	TRBV5-4	TRBJ2-7	NA	11	CASSRGYEQYF	TGTGCCAGCAGTAGGGGCTACGAGCAGTACTTC